This record concerns one TCR beta chain sequence. The target antigen is unknown. This record belongs to a study of regulatory T cells in long-lasting Graves disease. Time point described: newly diagnosed GD, antithyroid drugs for less than 3 months. Construction of the TCR library relied on RNA isolated from PBMCs. Study conclusions and caveats: Lower TCR diversity characterized persistent Graves' patients relative to newly diagnosed patients.

This CDR3 spans 19 amino acids. Germline V gives CDR1 DFQATT, CDR2 SNEGSKA (reference sequence). V lost 0 bases, J lost 0 bases, and 17 bases stayed unmatched. Combining iRepertoire HTBI primers with Arm-PCR of CDR3 regions, the authors built TCR beta libraries. TCRdb itself ran the multiplex PCR reads through MiXCR, one entry per CDR3 protein. The sample contains roughly 400,000 distinct CDR3 sequences, approximately 16% of which appear only once. The same data also went into a second study, on T cells in Graves' hyperthyroidism and ophthalmopathy. That paper notes: Diagnosis of hyperthyroidism was new in patients aged 18 to 65, and its duration was under 2 months.

This TCR was recovered from a woman between 35 and 50 years old with Graves disease. The rearrangement uses TRBV20-1 and TRBJ2-7; 7 bases fit TRBD2. Sample: peripheral blood mononuclear cells (PBMCs), taken at new diagnosis, from a patient treated with antithyroid drugs. CDR3 sequence: CSARDREGLGGGSSYEQYF. The CDR3, as DNA: TGCAGTGCTAGAGATCGCGAAGGATTGGGAGGCGGGAGCTCCTACGAGCAGTACTTC.